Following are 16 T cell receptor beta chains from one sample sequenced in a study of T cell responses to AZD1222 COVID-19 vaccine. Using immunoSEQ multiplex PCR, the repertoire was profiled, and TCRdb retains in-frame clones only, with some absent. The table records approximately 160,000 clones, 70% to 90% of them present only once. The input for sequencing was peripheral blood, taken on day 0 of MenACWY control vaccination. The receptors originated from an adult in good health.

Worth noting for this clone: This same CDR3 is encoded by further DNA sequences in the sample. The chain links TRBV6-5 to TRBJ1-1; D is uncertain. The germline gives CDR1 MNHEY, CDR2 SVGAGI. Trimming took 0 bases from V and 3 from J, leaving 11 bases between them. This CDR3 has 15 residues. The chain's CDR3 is CASSYSSGSDTEAFF. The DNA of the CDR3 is TGTGCCAGCAGTTACTCATCGGGGTCCGACACTGAAGCTTTCTTT.

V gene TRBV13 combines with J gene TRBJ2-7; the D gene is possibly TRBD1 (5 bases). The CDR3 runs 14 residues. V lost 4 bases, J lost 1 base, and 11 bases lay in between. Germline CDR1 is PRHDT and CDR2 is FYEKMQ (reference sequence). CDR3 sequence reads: CASSSRAGSYEQYF. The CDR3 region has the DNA TGTGCCAGCAGCTCCCGGGCAGGGTCCTACGAGCAGTACTTC. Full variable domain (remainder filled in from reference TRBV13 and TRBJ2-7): AAGVIQSPRHLIKEKRETATLKCYPIPRHDTVYWYQQGPGQDPQFLISFYEKMQSDKGSIPDRFSAQQFSDYHSELNMSSLELGDSALYFCASSSRAGSYEQYFGPGTRLTVT.

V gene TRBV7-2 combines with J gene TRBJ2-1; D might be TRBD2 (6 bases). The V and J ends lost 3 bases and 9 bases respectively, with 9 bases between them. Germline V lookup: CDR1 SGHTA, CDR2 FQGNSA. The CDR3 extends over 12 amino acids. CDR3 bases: TGTGCCAGCAGCTTGACTAGTTCTGAGCAGTTCTTC. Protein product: CASSLTSSEQFF.

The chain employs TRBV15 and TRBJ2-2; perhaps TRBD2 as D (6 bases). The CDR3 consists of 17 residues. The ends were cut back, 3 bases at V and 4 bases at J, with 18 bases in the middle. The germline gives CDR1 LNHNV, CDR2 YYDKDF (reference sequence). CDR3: CATSRVRGGRGTGELFF. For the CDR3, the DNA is TGTGCCACCAGCAGGGTTAGAGGAGGGAGAGGCACCGGGGAGCTGTTTTTT.

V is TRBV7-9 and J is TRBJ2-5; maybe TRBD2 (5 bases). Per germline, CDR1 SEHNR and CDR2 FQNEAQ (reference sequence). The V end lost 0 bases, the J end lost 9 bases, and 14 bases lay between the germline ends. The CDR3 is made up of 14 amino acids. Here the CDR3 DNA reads TGTGCCAGCAGCTTAGCAGGAGGCAAACTGGCCCAGTACTTC. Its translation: CASSLAGGKLAQYF.

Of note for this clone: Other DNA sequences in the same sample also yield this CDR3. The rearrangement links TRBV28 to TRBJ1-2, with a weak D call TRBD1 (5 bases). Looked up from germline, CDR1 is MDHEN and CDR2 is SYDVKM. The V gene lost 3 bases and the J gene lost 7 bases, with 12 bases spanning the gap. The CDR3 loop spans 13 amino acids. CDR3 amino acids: CASSFGGIPGYTF. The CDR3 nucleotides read TGTGCCAGCAGTTTCGGGGGTATCCCTGGCTACACCTTC.

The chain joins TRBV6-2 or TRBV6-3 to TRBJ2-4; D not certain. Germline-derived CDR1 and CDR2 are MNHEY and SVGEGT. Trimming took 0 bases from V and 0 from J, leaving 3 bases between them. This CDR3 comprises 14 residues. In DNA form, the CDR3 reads TGTGCCAGCAGTTACTCCCTAGCCAAAAACATTCAGTACTTC. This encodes CASSYSLAKNIQYF.

Here the CDR3 DNA reads TGTGCCAGCAGCACACGGACACTTGAAGCTTTCTTT. Translating gives CASSTRTLEAFF. The chain combines TRBV11-2 with TRBJ1-1; D is perhaps TRBD1 (5 bases). CDR3 length: 12 amino acids. V gave up 5 bases and J gave up 7 bases, with 11 bases separating them. Looked up from germline, CDR1 is SGHAT and CDR2 is FQNNGV.

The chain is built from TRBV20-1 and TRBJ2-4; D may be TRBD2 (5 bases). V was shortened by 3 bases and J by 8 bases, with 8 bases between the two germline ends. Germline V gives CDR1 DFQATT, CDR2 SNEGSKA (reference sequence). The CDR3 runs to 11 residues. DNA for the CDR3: TGCAGTGCTAGCGAGGAGGACATTCAGTACTTC. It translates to CSASEEDIQYF.

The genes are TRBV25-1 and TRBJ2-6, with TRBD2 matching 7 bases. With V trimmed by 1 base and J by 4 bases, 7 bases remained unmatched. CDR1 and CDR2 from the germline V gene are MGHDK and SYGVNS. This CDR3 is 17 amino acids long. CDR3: CASSESGGRGGANVLTF. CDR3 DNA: TGTGCCAGCAGTGAATCGGGCGGGAGAGGCGGGGCCAACGTCCTGACTTTC. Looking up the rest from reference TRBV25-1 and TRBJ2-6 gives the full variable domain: EADIYQTPRYLVIGTGKKITLECSQTMGHDKMYWYQQDPGMELHLIHYSYGVNSTEKGDLSSESTVSRIRTEHFPLTLESARPSHTSQYLCASSESGGRGGANVLTFGAGSRLTVL.

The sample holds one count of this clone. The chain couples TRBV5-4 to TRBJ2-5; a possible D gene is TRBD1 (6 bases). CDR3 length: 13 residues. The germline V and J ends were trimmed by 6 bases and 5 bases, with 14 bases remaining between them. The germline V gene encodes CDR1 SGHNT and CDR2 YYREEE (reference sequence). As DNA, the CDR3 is TGTGCCAGCACCCAACAGGGTCTGGAGACCCAGTACTTC. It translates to CASTQQGLETQYF.

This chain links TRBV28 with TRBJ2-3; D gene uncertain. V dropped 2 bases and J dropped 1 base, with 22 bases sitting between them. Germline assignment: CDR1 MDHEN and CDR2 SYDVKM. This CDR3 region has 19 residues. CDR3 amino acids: CASSLPKDLVEVGTDTQYF. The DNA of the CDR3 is TGTGCCAGCAGTTTACCCAAAGACCTCGTAGAGGTCGGCACAGATACGCAGTATTTT.

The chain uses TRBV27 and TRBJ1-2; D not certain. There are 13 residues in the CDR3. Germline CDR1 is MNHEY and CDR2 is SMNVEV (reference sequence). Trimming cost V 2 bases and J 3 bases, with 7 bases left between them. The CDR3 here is CASSLRPYYGYTF. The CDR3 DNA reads TGTGCCAGCAGTTTACGACCTTACTATGGCTACACCTTC.

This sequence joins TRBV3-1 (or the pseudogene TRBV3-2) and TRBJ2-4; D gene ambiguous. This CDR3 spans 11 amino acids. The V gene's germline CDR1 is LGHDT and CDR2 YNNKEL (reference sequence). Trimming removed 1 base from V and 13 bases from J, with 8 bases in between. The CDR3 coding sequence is TGTGCCAGCAGCCAAGGGCAGGTCCAGTACTTC. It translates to CASSQGQVQYF.

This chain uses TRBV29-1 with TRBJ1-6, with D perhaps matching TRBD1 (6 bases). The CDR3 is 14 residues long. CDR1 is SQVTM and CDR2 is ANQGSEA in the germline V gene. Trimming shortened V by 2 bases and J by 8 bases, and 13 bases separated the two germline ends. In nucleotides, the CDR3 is TGCAGCGTTGAAAGGTACAGGGATTATTCACCCCTCCACTTT. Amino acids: CSVERYRDYSPLHF.

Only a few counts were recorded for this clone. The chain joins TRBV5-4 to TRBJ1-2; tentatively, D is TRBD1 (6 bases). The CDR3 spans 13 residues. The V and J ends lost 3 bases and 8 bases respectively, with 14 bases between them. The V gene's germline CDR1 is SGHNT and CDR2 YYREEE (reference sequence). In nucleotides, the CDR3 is TGTGCCAGCAGCTCTAAGGGGGGTAGGGGCTACACCTTC. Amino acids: CASSSKGGRGYTF.